The clone carrying this TCR beta chain appeared a single time. The data stem from a study of blood T cell repertoires in COVID-19. Using immunoSEQ multiplex PCR, the repertoire was profiled, and TCRdb retains in-frame clones only, with some absent. This sample has over 100,000 clones, with around nine tenths found just once. The CDR3 covers 14 residues. Germline V gene lookup returns CDR1 SGHVS and CDR2 FNYEAQ. Trimming took 5 bases from V and 2 from J; bases not matched to a gene: 5. The sequence came from a woman in her seventies with COVID-19, enrolled during active disease. The gene calls are TRBV7-6 and TRBJ1-2; TRBD1 matches 7 bases. The source material was peripheral blood. The CDR3 bases are TGTGCCAGCAGCGCGCGGGACAGCAACTATGGCTACACCTTC. It is translated as CASSARDSNYGYTF.